The following is a T cell receptor (beta chain) sequence with its context. Its antigen is not yet known. Per-nucleotide qualities are absent, and no much larger clonotype sits a single base away. The germline V gene yields SGHRS for CDR1 and YFSETQ for CDR2. The CDR3 runs 16 residues from the cysteine to the phenylalanine. Of the read, only the CDR3 DNA is kept; its 48 bases are in frame from base 1. For this chain, trimming is 4 bases at the V end and 1 base at the J end, and the number of junction bases without a gene match is 4. Libraries came from 5' RACE. Sequencer: Illumina HiSeq 2000. A universal primer binding site was introduced by template switching, and a unique molecular identifier was present in the final cDNA, enabling accurate counting of TCR cDNA molecules. First-strand cDNA for TCR alpha and beta chains was synthesized from specific primers in the conserved constant-segment region. Each cDNA library was double barcoded, with a SMART-Mk sample barcode plus Illumina barcodes, to control for contamination. TruSeq adapter sequences and Illumina sample barcodes were added in two successive PCR steps. TCR alpha and beta cDNA libraries were sequenced on the Illumina HiSeq platform with custom primers. For the original study's pipeline: MiGEC was used to process raw reads and extract unique molecular identifiers, and MiXCR was used to find CDR3 positions. Recombination models were inferred per individual with the repgenHMM and IGoR tools using an EM algorithm. Shared clonotypes were analyzed with the tcR package in R, and sharing was normalized by the product of cloneset sizes. To study raw recombination without the effects of thymic and clonal selection, out-of-frame nonproductive sequences were analyzed. TCRdb handled the public reads itself, with Q25 trimming in fastp and clone calling in MiXCR, and kept productive beta chains. Every distinct CDR3 protein forms one entry, paired with its most common genes and DNA. What appears here as the V and J calls and clone size reflects TCRdb's work, not the paper's. The sample contains around 490,000 distinct CDR3 sequences, 20% to 25% of them found a single time. The ten largest clones represent roughly 0.5% of the sample.

The data are from a study of identical twins (dated by TCRdb to the mid-2010s). Background for the entire study: To test whether fetal clonotypes persist, this study deep-sequenced TCR alpha and beta repertoires from monozygotic twins, from unrelated adults of various ages, and from cord blood. To rule out contamination, replicate twin experiments were performed at different times with different library preparation protocols. Broad study findings and their caveats: Invariant T cells such as MAIT and iNKT could partly confound zero-insertion analyses, although diverse VJ usage argued against such confounding for most clonotypes. Abundant cord blood beta clonotypes had fewer insertions, young adult naive repertoires showed a similar but weaker trend, and memory repertoires showed no such trend. Because the same donors could not be followed over many years, conclusions were based on cross-sectional statistical analysis. In monozygotic twins, out-of-frame TCR alpha sharing was systematically underestimated by recombination models, although the models agreed with sharing between unrelated individuals. Compared with coincidental sharing between unrelated individuals, out-of-frame TCR alpha sequences shared between twins showed an excess of sequences with low generation probability. Excess twin sharing in beta out-of-frame sequences was weaker because fewer shared sequences lowered the signal-to-noise ratio.

Every donor in the study was a healthy Caucasian. The twin cohort consisted of three pairs of female monozygotic twins, all aged 18 to 29 years. CD4+ and CD8+ T cell populations were isolated with positive isolation kits from Invitrogen. The same data also went into a second study, on yellow fever vaccine responses in identical twins. The second source states: According to the authors, in identical twins the way T cells responded to vaccination appeared partly convergent and partly personalized. In the study, vaccine-responding T cell clones were precisely tracked in identical twins.

Sequencing was carried out using CD4+ T cells sorted from blood. The V and J segments used are TRBV5-1 and TRBJ2-7, and 14 junction bases match TRBD2. This receptor was taken from a woman aged 18 to 35 in good health. The nucleotide sequence is given as TGCGCCAGCAGCGCAGGGACTAGCGGGAGATCCTACGAGCAGTACTTC. It codes for CASSAGTSGRSYEQYF. The full variable domain, completed from the reference TRBV5-1 and TRBJ2-7 proteins outside the CDR3, reads KAGVTQTPRYLIKTRGQQVTLSCSPISGHRSVSWYQQTPGQGLQFLFEYFSETQRNKGNFPGRFSGRQFSNSRSEMNVSTLELGDSALYLCASSAGTSGRSYEQYFGPGTRLTVT.